This T cell receptor beta chain came from a study of T-cell reconstitution after alpha-beta-depleted transplantation in children. Germline lookup yields CDR1 SQVTM and CDR2 ANQGSEA. The CDR3 runs to 13 residues. V shed 5 bases, J shed 4 bases, and the junction held 2 bases outside the gene matches. There are many counts of this clonotype. As it was prepared, the TCRbeta library received unique molecular identifiers. TCRdb redid the calling of the PCR reads with MiXCR, one entry per CDR3 protein. The sample comprises about 640,000 distinct CDR3 sequences, 16% of which are singletons, and approximately 1% rests with the top ten.

The input for sequencing was PBMCs from the stem cell graft donor, taken from the stem cell graft. This sequence joins TRBV29-1 and TRBJ2-2; 9 nucleotides agree with TRBD1. This receptor was obtained from a human donor who donated a stem cell graft to a child with acute myeloid leukemia. The CDR3 protein is CSVLTGGTGELFF. The CDR3 DNA reads as TGCAGCGTTTTGACAGGGGGCACCGGGGAGCTGTTTTTT.